The rows below give T cell receptor beta chains drawn from one sample of a study of neoadjuvant anti-PD-1 for oral cavity cancer. Libraries were prepared by immunoSEQ multiplex PCR; TCRdb keeps only in-frame clonotypes and omits some of them. The sample consists of around 5,300 clones, 58% of them appearing once. The sample here was tumor tissue, taken after nivolumab (anti-PD-1) treatment. The origin of the receptors is a person aged 40-85 years with oral cavity squamous cell carcinoma. CDR3s include the opening cysteine and the closing phenylalanine or tryptophan. The D gene is left open where the match is weak. Only some rows state a clone size, as once, few, many or a class for expanded clones.

clone size	D gene	V gene	J gene	CDR3 length	CDR3 DNA	CDR3 protein
few	-	TRBV2	TRBJ1-6	15	TGTGCCAGCAGTGAACAAACAACCATCGGTTCACCCCTCCACTTT	CASSEQTTIGSPLHF
-	TRBD2	TRBV19	TRBJ2-5	18	TGTGCCAGTAGTACGCGCCTTACTAGCGGGAGACGGGGAGAGACCCAGTACTTC	CASSTRLTSGRRGETQYF
few	-	TRBV5-5	TRBJ2-2	15	TGTGCCAGCAGCTTTCTAAGGGTGAACACCGGGGAGCTGTTTTTT	CASSFLRVNTGELFF
-	-	TRBV18	TRBJ1-2	13	TGTGCCAGCTCACCACGAATGTGGGATGGCTACACCTTC	CASSPRMWDGYTF
-	TRBD1	TRBV5-5	TRBJ1-2	14	TGTGCCAGCAGCCCCGGACAGGGAAACTATGGCTACACCTTC	CASSPGQGNYGYTF
-	TRBD2	TRBV7-2	TRBJ2-7	16	TGTGCCAGCAGCTTAGATGTCGGGGGGTACGTTTACGAGCAGTACTTC	CASSLDVGGYVYEQYF
-	TRBD1	TRBV5-1	TRBJ1-5	13	TGCGCCAGCAGCTCGGACAGGGATCAGCCCCAGCATTTT	CASSSDRDQPQHF
-	-	TRBV6-1	TRBJ2-2	17	TGTGCCAGCAGTGAAAGGGGCGAGGGCCGGAACACCGGGGAGCTGTTTTTT	CASSERGEGRNTGELFF
-	-	TRBV29-1	TRBJ1-3	18	TGCAGCGTTGAAGATGGGGGGCGAGGGGTCGGCTCTGGAAACACCATATATTTT	CSVEDGGRGVGSGNTIYF
few	TRBD1	TRBV6-1	TRBJ1-5	14	TGTGCCACACTAGGGACAGGGTATTTTCAGCCCCAGCATTTT	CATLGTGYFQPQHF
-	-	TRBV19	TRBJ1-2	14	TGTGCCAGTAGTCTCAGGGGAAGTGTCTATGGCTACACCTTC	CASSLRGSVYGYTF
-	-	TRBV27	TRBJ1-5	14	TGTGCCAGCAGTTCCGACAGCCGCAATCAGCCCCAGCATTTT	CASSSDSRNQPQHF
-	TRBD2	TRBV28	TRBJ2-3	15	TGTGCCAGCAGTTCCCCTGGGGGGGGGACAGATACGCAGTATTTT	CASSSPGGGTDTQYF
-	-	TRBV19	TRBJ2-7	15	TGTGCCAGTAGTCTGGGGGGGGCCAACCTCTACGAGCAGTACTTC	CASSLGGANLYEQYF
-	-	TRBV4-1	TRBJ2-2	15	TGCGCCAGCAGCCAAGTCGACTTGAACACCGGGGAGCTGTTTTTT	CASSQVDLNTGELFF
-	-	TRBV6-5	TRBJ1-1	13	TGTGCCAGCAGGCCACCCACCAGGGCTGAAGCTTTCTTT	CASRPPTRAEAFF
few	-	TRBV5-1	TRBJ2-5	14	TGCGCCAGCAAGCAGGGCCGCATGGAGGAGACCCAGTACTTC	CASKQGRMEETQYF
-	-	TRBV5-6	TRBJ1-6	15	TGTGCCAGCAGCTTGGCAAGGGGCGTGTATTCACCCCTCCACTTT	CASSLARGVYSPLHF
-	TRBD1	TRBV7-9	TRBJ1-4	14	TGTGCCAGCAGCTTTACAGGGGGGAATGAAAAACTGTTTTTT	CASSFTGGNEKLFF
few	-	TRBV7-3	TRBJ1-5	14	TGTGCCAGCAGCACCCGGGAAAACAGTCAGCCCCAGCATTTT	CASSTRENSQPQHF
-	TRBD1	TRBV19	TRBJ2-3	15	TGTGCCAGTAGTATAGAGGGGGACAGGGCGGATACGCAGTATTTT	CASSIEGDRADTQYF
-	-	TRBV15	TRBJ1-1	14	TGTGCCACCAGCAGAGCAGGGTTGAACACTGAAGCTTTCTTT	CATSRAGLNTEAFF
-	-	TRBV28	TRBJ1-5	13	TGTGCCAGCATAACCGGGGGCAATCAGCCCCAGCATTTT	CASITGGNQPQHF
-	-	TRBV15	TRBJ2-4	12	TGTGCCACCAGCAGAGATCAGAGGCTTCAGTACTTC	CATSRDQRLQYF
-	-	TRBV14	TRBJ1-1	12	TGTGCCAGCAGCCCCTTCGCCACTGAAGCTTTCTTT	CASSPFATEAFF
few	TRBD2	TRBV5-1	TRBJ2-3	18	TGCGCCAGCAGCTTGCTCTCCCTTAGCGGGAGGGGGACAGATACGCAGTATTTT	CASSLLSLSGRGTDTQYF
few	-	TRBV6-5	TRBJ1-6	15	TGTGCCAGCAGTTACTTTCAGGGGAGGAATTCACCCCTCCACTTT	CASSYFQGRNSPLHF
-	-	TRBV30	TRBJ1-1	12	TGTGCCTGGAGTGGAAGGGGAACTCTAGCTTTCTTT	CAWSGRGTLAFF
-	-	TRBV4-2	TRBJ1-4	16	TGTGCCAGCAGCCAAGATGCCGGTTTGGGAGGTGAAAAACTGTTTTTT	CASSQDAGLGGEKLFF
few	-	TRBV19	TRBJ1-2	12	TGTGCCAGTAGTGACGGACCCTATGGCTACACCTTC	CASSDGPYGYTF
-	TRBD1	TRBV6-1	TRBJ2-7	15	TGTGCCAGCAGGGGGGTTTGGGACAGGGCCTACGAGCAGTACTTC	CASRGVWDRAYEQYF
-	TRBD1	TRBV7-2	TRBJ1-4	15	TGTGCCAGCAGCTTAGATTTGACAGGGGGAAGAAAACTGTTTTTT	CASSLDLTGGRKLFF
-	-	TRBV7-8	TRBJ2-5	13	TGTGCCAGCAGTGGACTGGGCCAAGAGACCCAGTACTTC	CASSGLGQETQYF
-	TRBD1	TRBV28	TRBJ1-1	14	TGTGCCAGCAGTCCCACGAATCACAGGGGTGAAGCTTTCTTT	CASSPTNHRGEAFF
few	TRBD1	TRBV19	TRBJ2-7	14	TGTGCCAGTACCGGGGACAGGGTATCATCCGAGCAGTACTTC	CASTGDRVSSEQYF
-	-	TRBV6-5	TRBJ2-7	15	TGTGCCAGCAGTTACTTGACAAGGTCCCCGTACGAGCAGTACTTC	CASSYLTRSPYEQYF
large	TRBD1	TRBV18	TRBJ1-2	14	TGTGCCAGCTCACTTCTCGGACAGGGGGAAGGCTACACCTTC	CASSLLGQGEGYTF
once	TRBD1	TRBV2	TRBJ2-5	13	TGTGCCAGCAGTCGCGACAGGGGAGAGACCCAGTACTTC	CASSRDRGETQYF
-	TRBD1	TRBV5-6	TRBJ1-1	15	TGTGCCAGCAGCTTGCCCTCCGGACAGGCAACTCAAGCTTTCTTT	CASSLPSGQATQAFF
-	TRBD2	TRBV5-1	TRBJ2-2	17	TGCGCCAGCAGCTTGCTGGGACTAGCGGGAGTGGACGGGGAGCTGTTTTTT	CASSLLGLAGVDGELFF
-	TRBD2	TRBV6-1	TRBJ2-5	14	TGTGCCAGCAGCCTGGGACTACCCCAAGAGACCCAGTACTTC	CASSLGLPQETQYF
few	TRBD2	TRBV18	TRBJ2-7	16	TGTGCCAGCTCACCCCCCGTGACTAGCGGGAACGGCGAGCAGTACTTC	CASSPPVTSGNGEQYF
-	TRBD1	TRBV9	TRBJ1-1	14	TGTGCCAGCAGCCCGGGGGGGGACAGGGTTGAAGCTTTCTTT	CASSPGGDRVEAFF
few	-	TRBV27	TRBJ2-3	15	TGTGCCAGCAGTCTATCCGGGCTAAGTTCGAATACGCAGTATTTT	CASSLSGLSSNTQYF
few	-	TRBV2	TRBJ1-1	15	TGTGCCAGCAGTGATCCCCGTTTCGGGCGGACTGAAGCTTTCTTT	CASSDPRFGRTEAFF
-	-	TRBV5-7	TRBJ1-2	17	TGTGCCAGCATTAGGACCCGGGCTAATACCGTCCCCTATGGCTACACCTTC	CASIRTRANTVPYGYTF